A selection of T cell receptor beta chains follows, all from one sample in a study of radiotherapy plus CTLA-4 blockade in lung cancer. Clones were sequenced by immunoSEQ multiplex PCR, and TCRdb holds only the in-frame ones, with some missing. The repertoire holds some 60,000 clones, with 65% to 85% as singletons. This sample comprised peripheral blood, obtained from a patient treated with radiotherapy plus ipilimumab. The receptors originated from a human donor with non-small cell lung cancer who had a complete response to radiotherapy plus ipilimumab. The CDR3 runs from the conserved cysteine through the conserved F or W. Fields, in order: clone size, CDR3 length, D gene, V gene, J gene, CDR3 DNA, CDR3 protein. A D gene is named only where the DNA matches it firmly. Size is omitted from some rows. Given values are once, few, many or a class for expanded clones.

size: NA; length: 15; D: NA; V: TRBV4-2; J: TRBJ2-5; DNA: TGTGCCAGCAGCCAAGGGTTGAGCACGCAAGAGACCCAGTACTTC; CDR3: CASSQGLSTQETQYF
size: NA; length: 16; D: NA; V: TRBV27; J: TRBJ1-6; DNA: TGTGCCAGCAGCTTCCTTACGTCCCCGCGGAATTCACCCCTCCACTTT; CDR3: CASSFLTSPRNSPLHF
size: NA; length: 16; D: TRBD1; V: TRBV7-2; J: TRBJ2-3; DNA: TGTGCCAGCAGCGTAACCGGGACAGGGAGCACAGATACGCAGTATTTT; CDR3: CASSVTGTGSTDTQYF
size: NA; length: 17; D: TRBD1; V: TRBV18; J: TRBJ1-1; DNA: TGTGCCAGCAAAGGGGGGGGACAGGGGTTCTTTACGGCTGAAGCTTTCTTT; CDR3: CASKGGGQGFFTAEAFF
size: NA; length: 12; D: NA; V: TRBV6-5; J: TRBJ1-2; DNA: TGTGCCAGCAGTTACGTGGGCTTTGGCTACACCTTC; CDR3: CASSYVGFGYTF
size: once; length: 12; D: NA; V: TRBV9; J: TRBJ1-2; DNA: TGTGCCAGCAGCGTACAGGGTGGTGGCTACACCTTC; CDR3: CASSVQGGGYTF
size: NA; length: 14; D: NA; V: TRBV28; J: TRBJ2-3; DNA: TGTGCCAGCAGCGAGGGACACCGCACAGATACGCAGTATTTT; CDR3: CASSEGHRTDTQYF
size: NA; length: 14; D: TRBD1; V: TRBV28; J: TRBJ1-2; DNA: TGTGCCAGCAGCACAGGGGCGAACTACTATGGCTACACCTTC; CDR3: CASSTGANYYGYTF
size: NA; length: 15; D: TRBD2; V: TRBV11-2; J: TRBJ2-1; DNA: TGTGCCAGCAGTTTGGGACTAGCGGGGGAATTTGAGCAGTTCTTC; CDR3: CASSLGLAGEFEQFF
size: NA; length: 16; D: NA; V: TRBV4-3; J: TRBJ1-6; DNA: TGCGCCAGCAGCCACGCCGCACAGGCCAAGGGGTCACCCCTCCACTTT; CDR3: CASSHAAQAKGSPLHF
size: NA; length: 13; D: TRBD1; V: TRBV14; J: TRBJ2-3; DNA: TGTGCCAGCAGCCTAGCGAGGGGGACAGGGCGGTCTTTT; CDR3: CASSLARGTGRSF
size: NA; length: 15; D: TRBD1; V: TRBV18; J: TRBJ2-7; DNA: TGTGCCAGCTCGCCCCGGGACAGGGGTCCCTACGAGCAGTACTTC; CDR3: CASSPRDRGPYEQYF
size: few; length: 15; D: TRBD2; V: TRBV11-2; J: TRBJ2-1; DNA: TGTGCCAGCAGCTTAATAGCGGGCTCCTACAATGAGCAGTTCTTC; CDR3: CASSLIAGSYNEQFF
size: NA; length: 15; D: NA; V: TRBV6-5; J: TRBJ2-3; DNA: TGTGCCAGCAGTTCTAGACAGTTAAGCACAGATACGCAGTATTTT; CDR3: CASSSRQLSTDTQYF
size: NA; length: 15; D: NA; V: TRBV6-1; J: TRBJ1-2; DNA: TGTGCCAGCAGTCCGGTCGGGGGGGCGTACTATGGCTACACCTTC; CDR3: CASSPVGGAYYGYTF
size: NA; length: 14; D: NA; V: TRBV18; J: TRBJ1-1; DNA: TGTGCCAGCTCACCGAAGACGGGGAACTCTGAAGCTTTCTTT; CDR3: CASSPKTGNSEAFF
size: NA; length: 11; D: NA; V: TRBV2; J: TRBJ1-1; DNA: TGTGCCAGCGACAGGAACACTGAAGCTTTCTTT; CDR3: CASDRNTEAFF
size: NA; length: 13; D: NA; V: TRBV19; J: TRBJ2-7; DNA: TGTGCCAGTAGTATCCAGGGTTCCTACGAGCAGTACTTC; CDR3: CASSIQGSYEQYF
size: NA; length: 13; D: NA; V: TRBV2; J: TRBJ1-6; DNA: TGTGCCAGCGAGGGGGAAGTTACTTCGTCCCTCCACTTT; CDR3: CASEGEVTSSLHF
size: NA; length: 15; D: TRBD1; V: TRBV7-9; J: TRBJ2-3; DNA: TGTGCCAGCAGCTTAACAGGGGTGGGCACAGATACGCAGTATTTT; CDR3: CASSLTGVGTDTQYF
size: NA; length: 14; D: NA; V: TRBV6-5; J: TRBJ1-2; DNA: TGTGCCAGCAGGTACCAACGGGGGGACTATGGCTACACCTTC; CDR3: CASRYQRGDYGYTF
size: NA; length: 13; D: NA; V: TRBV30; J: TRBJ1-2; DNA: TGTGCCTGGAGTAAGCGGACAGTAAATGGCTACACCTTC; CDR3: CAWSKRTVNGYTF
size: once; length: 16; D: NA; V: TRBV5-1; J: TRBJ2-5; DNA: TGCGCCAGCAGCTCCGTCTACAGGGCAGCACAAGAGACCCAGTACTTC; CDR3: CASSSVYRAAQETQYF
size: NA; length: 16; D: NA; V: TRBV9; J: TRBJ2-3; DNA: TGTGCCAGCAGCGTAGCGTCCGGTTCTCGCACAGATACGCAGTATTTT; CDR3: CASSVASGSRTDTQYF
size: NA; length: 13; D: NA; V: TRBV6-5; J: TRBJ2-7; DNA: TGTGCCAGCAGTTATTCGGCCAGGGGCGAGCAGTACTTC; CDR3: CASSYSARGEQYF
size: NA; length: 13; D: NA; V: TRBV21-1; J: TRBJ2-7; DNA: TGTGCCAGCAGCTATCACAGATCCTACGAGCAGTACTTC; CDR3: CASSYHRSYEQYF
size: NA; length: 11; D: NA; V: TRBV6-1; J: TRBJ2-7; DNA: TGTGCCAGCAGGACTTCGAACGAGCAGTACTTC; CDR3: CASRTSNEQYF
size: few; length: 14; D: NA; V: TRBV6-6; J: TRBJ2-3; DNA: TGTGCCAGCAGTTACAATGGTCCGGGGGATACGCAGTATTTT; CDR3: CASSYNGPGDTQYF
size: NA; length: 15; D: NA; V: TRBV4-3; J: TRBJ2-7; DNA: TGCGCCAGCAGCCAAGACGGCGGGGGCCGGTACGAGCAGTACTTC; CDR3: CASSQDGGGRYEQYF
size: NA; length: 13; D: TRBD1; V: TRBV10-1; J: TRBJ2-5; DNA: TGCGCCAGCAGCAGGACAGGGGTGGAGACCCAGTACTTC; CDR3: CASSRTGVETQYF
size: NA; length: 14; D: TRBD2; V: TRBV10-3; J: TRBJ2-3; DNA: TGTGCCATCAGCGGACGACTAGCTGGGGATACGCAGTATTTT; CDR3: CAISGRLAGDTQYF
size: few; length: 15; D: TRBD1; V: TRBV6-5; J: TRBJ2-1; DNA: TGTGCCAGCAGTTACTCCGGGACAGGGTACAATGAGCAGTTCTTC; CDR3: CASSYSGTGYNEQFF
size: NA; length: 15; D: NA; V: TRBV2; J: TRBJ1-3; DNA: TGTGCCAGCAGCGGAGGGGCTGGTGGGGAAAACACCATATATTTT; CDR3: CASSGGAGGENTIYF
size: NA; length: 15; D: TRBD1; V: TRBV19; J: TRBJ1-2; DNA: TGTGCCAGTAGCTATACCGGGACAGCCTCGAATGGCTACACCTTC; CDR3: CASSYTGTASNGYTF
size: few; length: 13; D: NA; V: TRBV19; J: TRBJ2-7; DNA: TGTGCCAGTAGTATAGTGTCCGGGTACGAGCAGTACTTC; CDR3: CASSIVSGYEQYF
size: NA; length: 15; D: TRBD1; V: TRBV6-1; J: TRBJ1-6; DNA: TGTGCCAGCAGTTTCCGGGACAGGGGAAATTCACCCCTCCACTTT; CDR3: CASSFRDRGNSPLHF
size: NA; length: 17; D: TRBD1; V: TRBV15; J: TRBJ1-1; DNA: TGTGCCACCAGCAGCTACCGACCGGGACAGAAGTGGACTGAAGCTTTCTTT; CDR3: CATSSYRPGQKWTEAFF
size: NA; length: 16; D: TRBD2; V: TRBV15; J: TRBJ2-3; DNA: TGTGCCACCAGCAGCCCTAGCGGGGGGAGCACAGATACGCAGTATTTT; CDR3: CATSSPSGGSTDTQYF
size: NA; length: 12; D: NA; V: TRBV6-1; J: TRBJ1-1; DNA: TGTGCCAGCAGTAGAACCGGACTCGAAGCTTTCTTT; CDR3: CASSRTGLEAFF
size: NA; length: 13; D: NA; V: TRBV25-1; J: TRBJ2-7; DNA: TGTGCCAGCAGTGCCCTCGACAAATACGAGCAGTACTTC; CDR3: CASSALDKYEQYF
size: NA; length: 14; D: NA; V: TRBV7-8; J: TRBJ2-7; DNA: TGTGCCAGCAGCTTAGGTCGGCGGGGTGGAGAGCAGTACTTC; CDR3: CASSLGRRGGEQYF